This T cell receptor beta chain is from a study of neoadjuvant nivolumab and ipilimumab in lung cancer. The study, taken as a whole, reports: Only two of four nivolumab-treated tumors gained richness and clonality by surgery. Compared with tumor-adjacent uninvolved lung, resected tumors showed greater richness and clonality. TCR receptors were sequenced in few samples. Resected-tumor TCR richness correlated positively with pretherapy blood richness.

Method: immunoSEQ multiplex PCR; TCRdb's copy keeps in-frame clones and lacks some. The sample has tens of thousands of clones, 89% seen once; the top ten hold about 3.3%. The germline V gene encodes CDR1 LNHDA and CDR2 SQIVND (reference sequence). Trimming took 1 base from V and 0 from J, leaving 10 bases between them. This CDR3 has 17 residues. A remark on this clone: Its antigen is unknown.

J is TRBJ2-6 and V is TRBV19; the D gene is possibly TRBD2 (5 bases). Sequenced here: peripheral blood, sampled before neoadjuvant nivolumab, alone or with ipilimumab. The clonotype was recovered from an adult with non-small cell lung cancer. CDR3 sequence reads: CASSIAPGTSGANVLTF. Written as DNA, the CDR3 is TGTGCCAGTAGTATAGCCCCGGGAACCTCTGGGGCCAACGTCCTGACTTTC. Complete variable domain (other parts from reference TRBV19 and TRBJ2-6): DGGITQSPKYLFRKEGQNVTLSCEQNLNHDAMYWYRQDPGQGLRLIYYSQIVNDFQKGDIAEGYSVSREKKESFPLTVTSAQKNPTAFYLCASSIAPGTSGANVLTFGAGSRLTVL.